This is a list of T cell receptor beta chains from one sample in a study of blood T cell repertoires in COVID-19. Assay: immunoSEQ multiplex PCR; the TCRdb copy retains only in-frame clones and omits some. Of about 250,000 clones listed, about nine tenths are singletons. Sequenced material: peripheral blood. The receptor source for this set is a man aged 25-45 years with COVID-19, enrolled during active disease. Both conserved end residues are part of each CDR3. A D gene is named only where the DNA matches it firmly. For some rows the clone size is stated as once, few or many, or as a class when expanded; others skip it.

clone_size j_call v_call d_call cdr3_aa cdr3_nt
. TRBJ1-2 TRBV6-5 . CASRPFRDTYGYTF TGTGCCAGCAGACCGTTCCGGGACACCTATGGCTACACCTTC
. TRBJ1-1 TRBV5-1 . CASSIQGNTEAFF TGCGCCAGCAGCATACAGGGGAACACTGAAGCTTTCTTT
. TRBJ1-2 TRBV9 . CASSGGGSQRPNYGYTF TGTGCCAGCAGCGGGGGAGGCAGCCAACGCCCTAACTATGGCTACACCTTC
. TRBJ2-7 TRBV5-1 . CASSLGGREIYEQYF TGCGCCAGCAGCTTGGGCGGCAGGGAAATTTACGAGCAGTACTTC
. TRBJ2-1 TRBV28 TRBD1 CASSFRGQANNEQFF TGTGCCAGCAGTTTCCGAGGACAGGCCAACAATGAGCAGTTCTTC
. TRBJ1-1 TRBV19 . CASTFGHLNTEAFF TGTGCCAGTACCTTCGGACACCTGAACACTGAAGCTTTCTTT
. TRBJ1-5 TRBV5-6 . CASTSQGNQPQHF TGTGCCAGCACCAGCCAGGGCAATCAGCCCCAGCATTTT
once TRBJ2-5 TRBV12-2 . CASRFAQGQETQYF TGTGCAAGTCGCTTCGCCCAGGGCCAAGAGACCCAGTACTTC
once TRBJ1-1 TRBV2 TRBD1 CASSPGQADTEAFF TGTGCCAGTAGTCCGGGACAGGCGGACACTGAAGCTTTCTTT
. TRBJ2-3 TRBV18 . CASSPNNRGGGDTQYF TGTGCCAGCTCACCGAACAACAGGGGAGGAGGTGATACGCAGTATTTT
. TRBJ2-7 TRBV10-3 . CATESRETYEQYF TGTGCCACCGAAAGCCGGGAGACCTACGAGCAGTACTTC
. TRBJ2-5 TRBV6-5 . CASSYSRQAKETQYF TGTGCCAGCAGTTACTCGAGACAGGCGAAAGAGACCCAGTACTTC
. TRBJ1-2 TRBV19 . CASSIRLDYGYTF TGTGCCAGTAGTATTCGGCTAGACTATGGCTACACCTTC
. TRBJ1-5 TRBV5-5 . CASSISNRANQPQHF TGTGCCAGCAGTATATCAAACAGAGCCAATCAGCCCCAGCATTTT
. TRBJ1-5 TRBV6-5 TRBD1 CASSQTGGGNQPQHF TGTGCCAGCAGTCAGACAGGGGGCGGCAATCAGCCCCAGCATTTT
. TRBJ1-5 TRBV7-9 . CASSLTSGGSRNQPQHF TGTGCCAGCAGCTTAACTTCGGGGGGCTCACGCAATCAGCCCCAGCATTTT
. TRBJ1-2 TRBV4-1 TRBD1 CASSQGDREDYGYTF TGCGCCAGCAGCCAGGGGGACAGGGAAGACTATGGCTACACCTTC
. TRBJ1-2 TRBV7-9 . CASSSPGQGTNYGYTF TGTGCCAGCAGCTCTCCCGGGCAGGGGACAAATTATGGCTACACCTTC
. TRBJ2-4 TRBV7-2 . CASSLRLAKNIQYF TGTGCCAGCAGCCTCAGACTAGCCAAAAACATTCAGTACTTC
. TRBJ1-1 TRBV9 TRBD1 CASREGASLTTEAFF TGTGCCAGCAGGGAGGGGGCCTCACTGACGACTGAAGCTTTCTTT
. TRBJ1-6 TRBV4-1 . CASSQDARSLHF TGCGCCAGCAGCCAAGATGCCAGGTCCCTCCACTTT